A single sample gave rise to the 18 T cell receptor beta chains below, sequenced in a study of shared clonotypes between healthy human individuals. CD45RO-negative, CCR7-selected cells formed the naive CD8 fraction, which excluded terminally differentiated effector memory CD45RA+ cells. TCRdb's copy holds only in-frame clones and misses some; the assay was immunoSEQ multiplex PCR. Among about 2.2 million clones, 90% to 95% were seen once, and the ten largest hold less than 2%. The sequencing input was naive CD8+ T cells from PBMCs. The receptors originated from a young man in good health. Some clones in this sample may be carry-over from other donors' samples.

As for this clone: The sample has other DNA sequences that encode this CDR3 too. This chain uses TRBV5-6 with TRBJ2-7; D is undetermined. Germline CDR1 SGHDT, CDR2 YYEEEE. The CDR3 is 12 amino acids. V gave up 0 bases and J gave up 3 bases, with 4 bases separating them. The CDR3 protein is CASSLGVYEQYF. The CDR3 bases are TGTGCCAGCAGCTTGGGTGTCTACGAGCAGTACTTC.

The chain joins TRBV15 to TRBJ2-7, with D perhaps given as TRBD1 or TRBD2 (5 bases each). The CDR3 extends over 13 amino acids. The V gene's germline CDR1 is LNHNV and CDR2 YYDKDF (reference sequence). Between the trimmed V and J ends, which lost 3 bases and 8 bases, there was a span of 14 bases. Written as DNA, the CDR3 is TGTGCCACCAGCAGTGGGACGCGGGCTAAGCAGTACTTC. It yields the protein CATSSGTRAKQYF.

The chain joins TRBV13 to TRBJ2-7; D is possibly TRBD1 or TRBD2 (6 bases each). V was cut by 4 bases and J by 0 bases, with 13 bases left in between. The CDR3 contains 15 residues. Germline assignment: CDR1 PRHDT and CDR2 FYEKMQ (reference sequence). The CDR3 region is CASSSRGESSYEQYF. DNA for the CDR3: TGTGCCAGCAGCTCTAGGGGGGAGAGCTCCTACGAGCAGTACTTC.

The table lists this clone with a few counts. This chain links TRBV27 with TRBJ1-1; D is unresolved. Trimming took 1 base from V and 2 from J, leaving 14 bases between them. In germline, CDR1 is MNHEY, CDR2 SMNVEV (reference sequence). The CDR3 totals 16 residues. CDR3: CASSLLSAQTNTEAFF. The CDR3 DNA reads TGTGCCAGCAGTTTATTATCCGCTCAGACTAACACTGAAGCTTTCTTT.

The chain recombines TRBV7-9 with TRBJ1-2; D perhaps matches TRBD1 (5 bases). Germline V gives CDR1 SEHNR, CDR2 FQNEAQ (reference sequence). The CDR3 contains 17 residues. Deletions cut 2 bases from V and 4 bases from J, with 20 bases between. CDR3 DNA sequence: TGTGCCAGCAGCTTACTTCTGGTGGACACCTACAGCTATGGCTACACCTTC. It is translated as CASSLLLVDTYSYGYTF.

A note on this clone: Different DNA sequences within this sample yield the same CDR3. In nucleotides, the CDR3 is TGTGCCAGCAGCGTAGGAGGGGGCGGCACAGATACGCAGTATTTT. Its protein product is CASSVGGGGTDTQYF. The chain employs TRBV9 and TRBJ2-3; 7 nucleotides align to TRBD1. J gave up 1 base and V 0 bases, and 2 bases lay outside the gene matches. This CDR3 contains 15 residues. The germline V gene has CDR1 SGDLS and CDR2 YYNGEE.

This rearrangement joins TRBV27 to TRBJ1-5; 7 nucleotides agree with TRBD1. The CDR3 is 15 residues long. Germline trimming cut 0 bases from V and 2 bases from J; bases unmatched to any gene: 1. Germline V lookup: CDR1 MNHEY, CDR2 SMNVEV (reference sequence). The DNA of the CDR3 is TGTGCCAGCAGTTTATCAGGGGGCCGCAATCAGCCCCAGCATTTT. Protein: CASSLSGGRNQPQHF.

On this clone itself: The identical CDR3 is also encoded by other nucleotide sequences in the sample. This chain joins TRBV4-1 and TRBJ2-3; D uncertain. Trimming took off 1 base at V and 4 bases at J, with 3 bases between the two ends. The V gene's germline CDR1 is MGHRA and CDR2 YSYEKL. This CDR3 region has 12 residues. As DNA, the CDR3 is TGCGCCAGCAGCCAAGCTGCAGATACGCAGTATTTT. It encodes CASSQAADTQYF.

This clone came up once. Other DNA sequences in the sample encode the same CDR3. The chain is built from TRBV11-2 and TRBJ2-7; D not certain. CDR3 length equals 13 residues. CDR1 is SGHAT and CDR2 is FQNNGV in the germline V gene. V was clipped by 0 bases and J by 1 base, with 4 bases between them. Here the CDR3 reads CASSLDPSYEQYF. CDR3 sequence (DNA): TGTGCCAGCAGCTTAGACCCTTCCTACGAGCAGTACTTC.

The CDR3 spells CASSSGSVHNEQFF. CDR3 nucleotides: TGTGCCAGCAGCTCTGGGAGTGTCCACAATGAGCAGTTCTTC. This rearrangement joins TRBV28 to TRBJ2-1; D might be TRBD2 (5 bases). Germline CDR1 and CDR2: MDHEN and SYDVKM. V was pared by 6 bases and J by 5 bases, with 14 bases between. The CDR3 contains 14 residues. Filled out from reference TRBV28 and TRBJ2-1, the complete variable domain reads DVKVTQSSRYLVKRTGEKVFLECVQDMDHENMFWYRQDPGLGLRLIYFSYDVKMKEKGDIPEGYSVSREKKERFSLILESASTNQTSMYLCASSSGSVHNEQFFGPGTRLTVL.

This rearrangement joins TRBV6-1 to TRBJ2-1, with 11 bases matching TRBD2. Germline V lookup: CDR1 MNHNS, CDR2 SASEGT. This CDR3 region has 17 residues. V lost 1 base, J lost 4 bases, and 6 bases stayed unmatched. DNA of the CDR3: TGTGCCAGCAGTGAAGGGTTGGCTAGCGGGAGGTACAATGAGCAGTTCTTC. Protein sequence: CASSEGLASGRYNEQFF.

J is TRBJ2-3 and V is TRBV7-8, with D possibly TRBD2 on 5 matching bases. The V end was cut by 1 base, the J end by 3 bases, with 11 bases between. The CDR3 has 15 amino acids. Germline values: CDR1 SGHVS, CDR2 FQNEAQ. The CDR3 sequence is CASSLGSGFTDTQYF. In DNA form, the CDR3 reads TGTGCCAGCAGCTTAGGTTCGGGATTTACAGATACGCAGTATTTT.

The gene calls are TRBV6-5 and TRBJ1-2; 7 bases map to TRBD1. Unmatched junction bases numbered 7, after V lost 8 bases and J lost 4 bases. The CDR3 runs 13 residues. The germline V gene encodes CDR1 MNHEY and CDR2 SVGAGI. CDR3 amino acids: CASLGTDLYGYTF. CDR3 nucleotides: TGTGCCAGCCTTGGGACAGACCTCTATGGCTACACCTTC.

A word on this clone: The same CDR3 arises from other DNA sequences in this sample as well. The V call is TRBV27, the J call TRBJ1-1, with D tentatively TRBD1 (5 bases). V lost 3 bases to trimming and J lost 4 bases, with 9 bases between them. The CDR3 consists of 13 residues. Germline V CDR1 and CDR2: MNHEY, SMNVEV (reference sequence). In DNA, the CDR3 is TGTGCCAGCAGTTTGGGCAGGGCCACTGAAGCTTTCTTT. Residues: CASSLGRATEAFF.

The chain is built from TRBV7-3 and TRBJ2-3; D call uncertain. Germline assignment: CDR1 SGHTA and CDR2 FQGTGA. V lost 4 bases and J 1 base, leaving 12 bases between the germline ends. The CDR3 runs to 15 residues. CDR3: CASSSNPSGTDTQYF. For the CDR3, the DNA is TGTGCCAGCAGCTCAAACCCCTCTGGCACAGATACGCAGTATTTT.

The chain couples TRBV28 to TRBJ2-5, with D maybe TRBD2 (6 bases). V was pared by 5 bases and J by 13 bases, with 14 bases between. The length of the CDR3 is 11 residues. Per germline, CDR1 MDHEN and CDR2 SYDVKM. The CDR3 sequence: CASSPTSRLYF. CDR3 DNA sequence: TGTGCCAGCAGTCCTACTAGCAGACTGTACTTC. The full variable domain, rest sourced from reference TRBV28 and TRBJ2-5, is DVKVTQSSRYLVKRTGEKVFLECVQDMDHENMFWYRQDPGLGLRLIYFSYDVKMKEKGDIPEGYSVSREKKERFSLILESASTNQTSMYLCASSPTSRLYFGPGTRLLVL.

On this clone: No conserved phenylalanine or tryptophan ends this CDR3, so it is likely a read error. The limits of the CDR3 on the DNA are not certain, so only TCRdb's listed CDR3 is given. The genes are TRBV7-2 and TRBJ2-3; the table's D call TRBD2 went unverified against the DNA. Germline V CDR1 and CDR2: SGHTA, FQGNSA. 13 amino acids form the CDR3, both terminal residues included. The CDR3 sequence: CASSFALRDSKLI.

This clone was counted a single time. The chain employs TRBV5-4 and TRBJ2-7; maybe TRBD1 (6 bases). The CDR3 is made up of 14 amino acids. The germline V and J ends were trimmed by 4 bases and 2 bases, with 13 bases remaining between them. The germline gives CDR1 SGHNT, CDR2 YYREEE (reference sequence). CDR3 sequence: CASSPFRGTYEQYF. The DNA for the CDR3 is TGTGCCAGCAGCCCTTTCAGGGGAACCTACGAGCAGTACTTC.